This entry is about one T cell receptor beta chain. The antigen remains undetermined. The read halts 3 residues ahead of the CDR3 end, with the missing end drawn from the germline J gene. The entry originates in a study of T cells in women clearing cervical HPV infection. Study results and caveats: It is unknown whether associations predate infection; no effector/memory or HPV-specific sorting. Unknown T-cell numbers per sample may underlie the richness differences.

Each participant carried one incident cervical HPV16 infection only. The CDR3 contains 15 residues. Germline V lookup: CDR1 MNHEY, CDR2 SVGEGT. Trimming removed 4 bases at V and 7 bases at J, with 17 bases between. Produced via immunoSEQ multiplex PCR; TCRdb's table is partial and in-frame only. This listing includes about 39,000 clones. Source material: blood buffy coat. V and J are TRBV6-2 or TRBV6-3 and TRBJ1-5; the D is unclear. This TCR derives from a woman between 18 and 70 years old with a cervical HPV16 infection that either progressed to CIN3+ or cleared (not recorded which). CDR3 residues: CASSFLAQNNQPQHF. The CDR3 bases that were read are TGTGCCAGCAGTTTTTTGGCCCAGAACAACCAGCCC.